The T cell receptor beta chain under discussion was sequenced for a study of T-cell reconstitution after alpha-beta-depleted transplantation in children. The authors prepared the TCRbeta library with unique molecular identifiers. TCRdb reprocessed the PCR reads with MiXCR, giving one entry per CDR3 protein. The sample carries under 450,000 distinct CDR3 sequences, about an eighth recorded once. CDR3 size: 14 residues. Per germline, CDR1 SGHNT and CDR2 YYREEE (reference sequence). V gave up 7 bases and J gave up 6 bases, with 14 bases separating them. The starting material was PBMCs, obtained from the stem cell graft. The chain employs TRBV5-4 and TRBJ1-6; no clear D gene. The origin of this receptor is a human donor who donated a stem cell graft to a child with Fanconi anemia. The CDR3 DNA follows: TGTGCCAGCGGGAGGGCTAAACCTAATTCACCCCTCCACTTT. This gives the protein CASGRAKPNSPLHF. Full variable domain (remainder filled in from reference TRBV5-4 and TRBJ1-6): ETGVTQSPTHLIKTRGQQVTLRCSSQSGHNTVSWYQQALGQGPQFIFQYYREEENGRGNFPPRFSGLQFPNYSSELNVNALELDDSALYLCASGRAKPNSPLHFGNGTRLTVT.